A single T cell receptor beta chain is shown here with its context. Its matching antigen is unknown. Germline assignment: CDR1 MGHRA and CDR2 YSYEKL. Trimming pared 4 bases from V and 2 bases from J, leaving 23 bases between. The CDR3 totals 18 residues. This sample was included in a study of cytomegalovirus exposure and HLA in healthy donors. Study-wide context: From about 179 million T cells, an earlier analysis saw roughly 110 million unique TCR beta sequences.

It was with 60 Vbeta and 13 Jbeta primers that the PCR ran. Data came from immunoSEQ multiplex PCR; TCRdb stores just in-frame clones and leaves some out. The sample holds about 190,000 clones, 79% seen once. Regarding the study as a whole: An apparent linkage of common viral pathogens to several of the most significant clusters emerged in a later analysis. An analysis was carried out at a later point. It showed that HLA-associated TCR beta chains were more clonally expanded than equally common non-associated chains. Segments of the TCR beta V type were, in most cases, productive about 87% or about 30% of the time in an earlier analysis.

This clonotype was obtained from a young woman in good health and CMV-seronegative. The V and J genes are TRBV4-1 and TRBJ1-1; D possibly corresponds to TRBD1 (5 bases). Sequenced sample: PBMCs. The CDR3 here is CASSRDLIRGGFNTEAFF. The CDR3 DNA sequence: TGCGCCAGCAGCCGTGACTTGATAAGGGGAGGTTTCAACACTGAAGCTTTCTTT.